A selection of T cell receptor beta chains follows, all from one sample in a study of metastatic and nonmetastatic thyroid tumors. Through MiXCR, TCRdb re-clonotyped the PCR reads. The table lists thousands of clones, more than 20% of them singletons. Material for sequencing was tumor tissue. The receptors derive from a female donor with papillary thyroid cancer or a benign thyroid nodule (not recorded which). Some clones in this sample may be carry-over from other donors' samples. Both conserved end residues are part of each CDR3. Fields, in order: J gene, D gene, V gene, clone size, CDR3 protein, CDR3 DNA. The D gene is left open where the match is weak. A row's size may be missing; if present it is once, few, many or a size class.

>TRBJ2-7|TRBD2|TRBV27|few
CARTPSGTSYEQYF
TGTGCCAGAACCCCTAGCGGGACCTCCTACGAGCAGTACTTC
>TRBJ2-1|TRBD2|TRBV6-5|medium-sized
CASSPTGAREGYNEQFF
TGTGCCAGCAGTCCCACCGGGGCGCGGGAGGGCTACAATGAGCAGTTCTTC
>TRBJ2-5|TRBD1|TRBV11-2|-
CASRTTGGVETQYF
TGTGCCAGCAGGACTACAGGGGGCGTTGAGACCCAGTACTTC
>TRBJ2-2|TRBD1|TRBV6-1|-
CASSRAWDRDGELFF
TGTGCCAGCAGTCGCGCTTGGGACAGGGACGGGGAGCTGTTTTTT
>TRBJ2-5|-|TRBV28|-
CASTTLRGRRETQYF
TGTGCCAGCACCACACTCCGAGGCAGGCGGGAGACCCAGTACTTC
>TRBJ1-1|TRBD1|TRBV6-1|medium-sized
CASSGDRADTEAFF
TGTGCCAGCAGTGGTGACAGGGCGGACACTGAAGCTTTCTTT
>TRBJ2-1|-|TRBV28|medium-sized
CASARAYNEQFF
TGTGCCAGCGCGCGGGCATACAATGAGCAGTTCTTC
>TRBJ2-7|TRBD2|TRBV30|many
CAWSVPSGGEQYF
TGTGCCTGGAGTGTACCTTCGGGGGGCGAGCAGTACTTC
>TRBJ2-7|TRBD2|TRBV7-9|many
CASSLGGGTTYEQYF
TGTGCCAGCAGCTTGGGCGGGGGGACTACCTACGAGCAGTACTTC
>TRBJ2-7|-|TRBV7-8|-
CASSPGLGVTYEQYF
TGTGCCAGCAGCCCAGGTCTGGGGGTCACCTACGAGCAGTACTTC
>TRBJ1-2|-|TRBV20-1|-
CSARVLAGRDGYTF
TGCAGTGCTAGAGTCCTTGCGGGTCGGGATGGCTACACCTTC
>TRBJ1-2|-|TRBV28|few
CASSFPDYGYTF
TGTGCCAGCAGTTTCCCCGACTATGGCTACACCTTC
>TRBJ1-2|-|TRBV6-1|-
CATKTGFYGYTF
TGTGCCACTAAAACCGGTTTTTATGGCTACACCTTC
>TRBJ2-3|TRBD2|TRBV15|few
CATSRDLTGGSDTQYF
TGTGCCACCAGCAGAGATTTAACGGGAGGGTCAGATACGCAGTATTTT
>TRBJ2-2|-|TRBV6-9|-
CTSESSTVRNTGELFF
TGTACCAGCGAGTCTTCGACAGTACGGAACACCGGGGAGCTGTTTTTT
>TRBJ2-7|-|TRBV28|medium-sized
CASNPVQQAINYEQYF
TGTGCCAGCAACCCTGTCCAACAGGCCATAAACTACGAGCAGTACTTC
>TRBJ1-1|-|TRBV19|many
CASSNLIGLTPEAFF
TGTGCCAGTAGTAATCTTATAGGATTAACCCCTGAAGCTTTCTTT
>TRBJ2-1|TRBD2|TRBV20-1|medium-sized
CSARLGLAVDNEQFF
TGCAGTGCTAGACTGGGACTAGCGGTAGACAATGAGCAGTTCTTC
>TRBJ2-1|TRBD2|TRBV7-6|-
CASSLVIAGGPNEQFF
TGTGCCAGCAGCTTAGTAATAGCGGGAGGTCCCAATGAGCAGTTCTTC
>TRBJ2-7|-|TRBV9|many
CASSVGIGYEQYF
TGTGCCAGCAGCGTAGGTATCGGTTACGAGCAGTACTTC
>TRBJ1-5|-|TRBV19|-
CASSMGHARPQHF
TGTGCCAGTAGTATGGGTCATGCTCGGCCCCAGCATTTT
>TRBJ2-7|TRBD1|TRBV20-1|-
CSLAGRGSYEQYF
TGCAGCCTCGCGGGCAGGGGGTCATACGAGCAGTACTTC
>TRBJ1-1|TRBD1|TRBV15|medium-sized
CATSRGDRGGTEAFF
TGTGCCACCAGCAGAGGGGACAGGGGGGGTACTGAAGCTTTCTTT
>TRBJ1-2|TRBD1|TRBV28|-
CASSFNWGQGYGYTF
TGTGCCAGCAGTTTCAATTGGGGACAGGGCTATGGCTACACCTTC
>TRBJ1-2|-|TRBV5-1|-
CASSLEGGDNYGYTF
TGCGCCAGCAGCTTGGAGGGAGGGGACAACTATGGCTACACCTTC
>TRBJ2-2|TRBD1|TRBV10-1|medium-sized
CASSRGQDTGELFF
TGCGCCAGCAGCAGGGGACAGGACACCGGGGAGCTGTTTTTT
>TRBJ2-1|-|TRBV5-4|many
CASSLEATKNEQFF
TGTGCCAGCAGCTTGGAGGCGACTAAGAATGAGCAGTTCTTC
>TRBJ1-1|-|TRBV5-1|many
CASSLGLTTENTEAFF
TGCGCCAGCAGCTTGGGCTTAACTACGGAGAACACTGAAGCTTTCTTT
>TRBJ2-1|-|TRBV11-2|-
CASSRRLAGGEQFF
TGTGCCAGCAGCCGTAGACTAGCAGGGGGTGAGCAGTTCTTC
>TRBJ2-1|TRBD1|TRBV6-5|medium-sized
CASRSGPGTGGLYEQFF
TGTGCCAGCAGGTCGGGACCCGGGACAGGGGGCCTCTATGAGCAGTTCTTC
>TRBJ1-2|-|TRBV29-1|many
CSVPQGSGYTF
TGCAGCGTACCTCAGGGTTCTGGCTACACCTTC
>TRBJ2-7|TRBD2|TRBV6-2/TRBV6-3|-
CASSYLRAGARGEQYF
TGTGCCAGCAGTTACTTACGAGCGGGAGCGAGGGGAGAGCAGTACTTC
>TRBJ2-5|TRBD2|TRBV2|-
CASGGGGMETQYF
TGTGCCAGCGGGGGGGGTGGTATGGAGACCCAGTACTTC
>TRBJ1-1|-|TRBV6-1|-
CASSEVPGDTEAFF
TGTGCCAGCAGTGAAGTGCCAGGGGACACTGAAGCTTTCTTT
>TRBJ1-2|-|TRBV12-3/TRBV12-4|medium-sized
CASSLGGLSGYTF
TGTGCCAGCAGTTTAGGGGGGCTGAGCGGCTACACCTTC
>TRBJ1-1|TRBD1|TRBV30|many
CAFKKWDRGTEAFF
TGTGCCTTCAAGAAATGGGACAGGGGCACTGAAGCTTTCTTT
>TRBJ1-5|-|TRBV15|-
CATSNYTGTRNQPQHF
TGTGCCACCAGCAATTACACAGGGACTCGCAATCAGCCCCAGCATTTT